The TCR beta chain under discussion was sequenced for a study of T cell responses to AZD1222 COVID-19 vaccine. About the research overall: Recipients boosted at about 4 weeks or about 12 weeks are pooled.

The table came from immunoSEQ multiplex PCR; TCRdb's copy has only in-frame clones and leaves some out. The sample consists of 150,000 or so clones, about 89% of them appearing once. Note on this clone: Its antigen is still unknown.

Broader study findings: Donor demographics were predominantly white British with a female majority; clonal diversity may be underestimated. Spike-specific TCR breadth rose after two AZD1222 doses, and depth rose as well.

The CDR3 is made up of 16 amino acids. V was pared by 3 bases and J by 0 bases, with 12 bases between. CDR1 is KGHSH, CDR2 LQKENI, per germline. This clonotype was obtained from an adult in good health. The material was peripheral blood, obtained on day 0 of AZD1222 vaccination. The chain links TRBV18 to TRBJ1-3, with D possibly matching TRBD1 (6 bases). CDR3 nucleotide sequence: TGTGCCAGCTCACCTAATGACAGGATCTCTGGAAACACCATATATTTT. This codes for CASSPNDRISGNTIYF.